Listed here are 14 T cell receptor beta chains from one sample, sequenced in a study of shared clonotypes between healthy human individuals. Naive CD8 cells comprised CD45RO-negative, CCR7-positively selected cells, excluding terminally differentiated effector memory CD45RA+ cells. Repertoires were generated with immunoSEQ multiplex PCR, while TCRdb's copy carries only in-frame clones and drops some. The sample carries around 640,000 clones, approximately 96% recorded once. Sequenced sample: naive CD8+ T cells sorted from blood. All receptors derive from a woman younger than 45 in good health.

V is TRBV5-1 and J is TRBJ2-1; tentatively, D is TRBD1 (5 bases). The CDR3 extends over 16 amino acids. CDR1 and CDR2 (germline): SGHRS, YFSETQ. V was clipped by 0 bases and J by 0 bases, with 10 bases between them. The CDR3 spells CASSLARGYSYNEQFF. CDR3 sequence (DNA): TGCGCCAGCAGCTTGGCAAGGGGCTACTCCTACAATGAGCAGTTCTTC. Full variable domain (outside the CDR3, taken from reference TRBV5-1 and TRBJ2-1): KAGVTQTPRYLIKTRGQQVTLSCSPISGHRSVSWYQQTPGQGLQFLFEYFSETQRNKGNFPGRFSGRQFSNSRSEMNVSTLELGDSALYLCASSLARGYSYNEQFFGPGTRLTVL.

The chain uses TRBV5-4 and TRBJ2-7, with TRBD2 matching over 7 bases. The length of the CDR3 is 15 residues. J was trimmed by 6 bases and V by 5 bases; bases with no gene match: 14. The germline V gene encodes CDR1 SGHNT and CDR2 YYREEE (reference sequence). The CDR3 spells CASRFGGTTHSEQYF. DNA of the CDR3: TGTGCCAGCAGATTTGGAGGGACTACCCATAGCGAGCAGTACTTC.

This clone occurred once. The J gene is TRBJ2-1, the V gene TRBV25-1, with 9 bases aligning to TRBD2. There are 16 residues in the CDR3. Germline V gene data show CDR1 as MGHDK and CDR2 as SYGVNS. The junction had 11 bases not matched to a gene; V was cut back by 3 bases and J by 8 bases. CDR3 DNA sequence: TGTGCCAGCAGTGATGGCGTGACTAGCGGATGGGATGAGCAGTTCTTC. Translating it yields CASSDGVTSGWDEQFF.

The V and J genes are TRBV10-2 and TRBJ2-7; TRBD2 aligns across 12 bases. CDR1 is WSHSY and CDR2 is SAAADI in the germline V gene. CDR3 length: 14 amino acids. The J segment lost 3 bases and the V segment lost 5 bases, leaving 2 bases of the junction unmatched. DNA of the CDR3: TGCGCCAGCAGTACTAGCGGGAGGCACTACGAGCAGTACTTC. Encoded protein: CASSTSGRHYEQYF.

The chain uses TRBV19 and TRBJ2-3; 14 nucleotides align to TRBD2. After removal of 5 bases from V and 6 bases from J, the junction contained 7 bases not matched to a gene. Germline lookup yields CDR1 LNHDA and CDR2 SQIVND (reference sequence). This CDR3 has 16 amino acids. The CDR3 coding sequence is TGTGCCAGTAGTCTGCGACTAGCGGGAGGGCAGGATACGCAGTATTTT. This translates into CASSLRLAGGQDTQYF.

The chain employs TRBV5-4 and TRBJ1-1; D is uncertain. Trimming cost V 4 bases and J 1 base, with 11 bases left between them. Germline CDR1 is SGHNT and CDR2 is YYREEE (reference sequence). CDR3 length: 14 residues. The CDR3 loop reads CASSADPGNTEAFF. DNA of the CDR3: TGTGCCAGCAGCGCAGATCCAGGGAACACTGAAGCTTTCTTT.

The chain employs TRBV7-9 and TRBJ2-3; 8 positions match TRBD2. The junction had 15 bases not matched to a gene; V was cut back by 4 bases and J by 6 bases. This CDR3 is built from 17 residues. Germline V gives CDR1 SEHNR, CDR2 FQNEAQ (reference sequence). The CDR3 sequence is CASSSGPSGSGADTQYF. CDR3 in DNA: TGTGCCAGCAGCTCAGGGCCGAGCGGGAGCGGTGCGGATACGCAGTATTTT.

The J gene is TRBJ1-3, the V gene TRBV5-6; unclear D gene. V lost 0 bases, J lost 2 bases, and 6 bases lay in between. Germline V lookup: CDR1 SGHDT, CDR2 YYEEEE. The CDR3 contains 14 residues. CDR3 loop: CASSLVGAGNTIYF. CDR3 nucleotide sequence: TGTGCCAGCAGCTTGGTTGGGGCTGGAAACACCATATATTTT.

The gene calls are TRBV7-8 and TRBJ1-1; no clear D gene. The ends were cut back, 1 base at V and 4 bases at J, with 10 bases in the middle. This CDR3 is built from 14 residues. Looked up from germline, CDR1 is SGHVS and CDR2 is FQNEAQ. CDR3 in DNA: TGTGCCAGCAGCTTAGACGGGCTAGGCACTGAAGCTTTCTTT. As protein: CASSLDGLGTEAFF.

This clone showed up just once. The V gene is TRBV19, the J gene TRBJ1-1; D ambiguous. CDR3 length: 13 amino acids. Germline V CDR1 and CDR2: LNHDA, SQIVND (reference sequence). Trimming took off 3 bases at V and 4 bases at J, with 9 bases between the two ends. The CDR3 DNA follows: TGTGCCAGTAGTATTTTACCGTCCACTGAAGCTTTCTTT. Translating gives CASSILPSTEAFF.

CDR3 amino acids: CASGLVQGSGGELFF. The CDR3 DNA reads as TGTGCTAGTGGTTTGGTACAAGGTTCCGGCGGGGAGCTGTTTTTT. The V call is TRBV12-5, the J call TRBJ2-2; D is ambiguous. Trimming shortened V by 0 bases and J by 7 bases, and 12 bases separated the two germline ends. There are 15 residues in the CDR3. The V gene's germline CDR1 is LGHNT and CDR2 FRNRAP. Based on the CDR3 plus reference TRBV12-5 and TRBJ2-2, the full variable domain is DARVTQTPRHKVTEMGQEVTMRCQPILGHNTVFWYRQTMMQGLELLAYFRNRAPLDDSGMPKDRFSAEMPDATLATLKIQPSEPRDSAVYFCASGLVQGSGGELFFGEGSRLTVL.

V usage is TRBV11-3 and J usage is TRBJ2-7, with D possibly TRBD2 on 5 matching bases. Germline assignment: CDR1 SGHNT and CDR2 YENEEA. This CDR3 has 14 amino acids. Trimming stripped 0 bases from V and 2 bases from J, with 8 bases between. The CDR3 region is CASSLDTRAYEQYF. CDR3 nucleotides: TGTGCCAGCAGCTTAGATACGCGGGCCTACGAGCAGTACTTC.

The chain recombines TRBV4-2 with TRBJ1-5; maybe TRBD1 (6 bases). The CDR3 is 15 residues long. V shed 4 bases and J shed 4 bases, with 14 bases lying between them. Germline V lookup: CDR1 LGHNA, CDR2 YNFKEQ. The CDR3 bases are TGTGCCAGCAGCCCCGGCAGGGGCCAGAATCAGCCCCAGCATTTT. Translating it yields CASSPGRGQNQPQHF.

A single count supports this clone. This chain connects TRBV13 to TRBJ2-3; the match to TRBD2 covers 10 bases. V shed 5 bases and J 5 bases; nucleotides not matched to a gene: 10. This CDR3 spans 16 amino acids. Germline V CDR1 and CDR2: PRHDT, FYEKMQ (reference sequence). CDR3 sequence: CASSASSGRVEDTQYF. For the CDR3, the DNA is TGTGCCAGCAGCGCCTCTAGCGGGAGAGTAGAAGATACGCAGTATTTT.